This TCR beta chain is from a study of regulatory T cells in long-lasting Graves disease (dated by TCRdb to the early 2020s). Some background on the complete study: In the newly diagnosed Graves' disease group, patients had been taking antithyroid drugs for less than 3 months. Peripheral blood TCR sequencing and RNA sequencing compared persistent Graves' disease patients with newly diagnosed Graves' disease patients. The study was conducted in China and was registered as a clinical trial. A total of around 33 samples were covered by TCR sequencing, comprising about 13 persistent and approximately 20 newly diagnosed Graves' disease patients. Broad study findings and their caveats: The study examined only peripheral blood because the primary lesion, thyroid tissue, could not be accessed. Persistent Graves' disease patients showed lower TCR Shannon entropy and fewer highly expanded clones than newly diagnosed patients, suggesting clonal expansion. Preferential use of TRBV28, TRBJ1-2 and TRBJ2-5 was observed in persistent disease, whereas TRBV20-1 and TRBJ2-1 were favored in newly diagnosed disease. Sequencing and analysis were restricted to the TCR beta chain. The authors acknowledged the small sample size as a limitation that may reduce accuracy. Persistent patients shared more public clonotypes among themselves (around 2,500) than newly diagnosed patients did (approximately 970).

The library was built by means of multiplex PCR. Sequencing took place on an Illumina HiSeq 4000. To build TCR beta libraries, CDR3 regions were amplified by Arm-PCR using iRepertoire HTBI primers. Before sequencing, the PCR products underwent gel purification. The original methods were these. Gene usage analysis of CDR3 amino acid clonotypes used the 62 TRBV and some 15 TRBJ segments found across samples. COPE and FqMerger were used to merge the filtered high-quality paired reads into contigs. BLAST was used to align contigs to IMGT TRBV, TRBD and TRBJ reference genes, with CDR3 defined following IMGT. Highly expanded clones were defined as clonotypes with a frequency above 0.1%. Shannon entropy was used to measure repertoire diversity, and the Gini coefficient was used to measure V-J evenness. Public clonotypes were defined as clonotypes shared by more than one individual. TCRdb took the public reads, trimmed them with fastp at Q25, ran MiXCR for clone calling and kept in-frame beta chains. Each CDR3 protein gets just one entry, which takes the most common genes and DNA from the rows behind it. These V and J calls originate from TCRdb's pipeline instead of the authors' own analysis. The sample contains 390,000 or so distinct CDR3 sequences, 12% of them found a single time. The ten top clones hold 18% of the sample.

Trimmed from V: 5 bases; trimmed from J: 7 bases; junction bases lacking a gene match: 11. CDR3 length: 15 amino acids, cysteine to phenylalanine. Only CDR3 DNA is held: 45 bases, read in frame from base 1. The germline V gene specifies SGHAT as CDR1 and FQNNGV as CDR2. The time point label on this specimen signifies: newly diagnosed GD, antithyroid drugs for less than 3 months. For both TCR sequencing and RNA sequencing, RNA was extracted from PBMCs in TRIzol. The diagnosis of Graves' disease was made according to American Thyroid Association guidelines. The patients came from an endocrinology department in Xi'an, China. From each patient, approximately 9.9 milliliters of peripheral blood was collected into an EDTA anticoagulant tube. Ficoll Paque Plus density gradient separation was used to isolate PBMCs, and no further T cell sorting was performed. An Agilent 2100 Bioanalyzer and agarose gel were used to check RNA quality, while a NanoDrop 2000 measured RNA concentration.

On this clonotype itself: Its antigen remains undetermined. No base-level quality is on record; no much larger clone is a single base apart.

These records were also assigned to another study, of T cells in Graves' hyperthyroidism and ophthalmopathy. The second source states: Stable Graves' hyperthyroidism was defined as no progression to ophthalmopathy during 18 months of follow-up. The hyperthyroidism patients were between 18 and 65 years old and newly diagnosed, with a disease duration of less than 2 months. Any patient with an uncontrolled infection, another autoimmune disease, pregnancy or lactation was excluded. Diagnoses were based on clinical symptoms, serum thyroxine and TRAb, thyroid ultrasound and orbital computed tomography. For the first round of RT-PCR on the TCR CDR3, the HTBI primer set was used together with the Qiagen OneStep RT-PCR kit. Most expanded thyroid clonotypes (frequency above 0.001) were also detected in blood, a finding suggesting that blood repertoires may reflect thyroid immune responses. A model built on a 13 V-J signature distinguished ophthalmopathy from stable hyperthyroidism, reaching around 90% sensitivity and 81% to 83% specificity in cross-validation and 80%/75% in testing. In validation, the model predicted progression to ophthalmopathy with 55% to 71% sensitivity and over 72% specificity, a median of approximately 6.5 months before onset. A discovery cohort of about a hundred patients, roughly 40 with Graves' ophthalmopathy and roughly 59 with stable Graves' hyperthyroidism, was used to find distinguishing TCR V-J signatures. Prospective prediction of ophthalmopathy was tested in an independent validation cohort of approximately 19 hyperthyroidism patients and 15 to 17 patients who later progressed to ophthalmopathy. The 100 or so discovery patients were divided at random into training and test sets in a 7:3 ratio. Thyroid tissue and blood T-cell repertoires from six or seven Graves' hyperthyroidism patients were also compared in the study. After sampling, hyperthyroidism patients received methimazole starting at 30 mg daily, and ophthalmopathy patients received high-dose intravenous methylprednisolone. Libraries were constructed in a second round of multiplex PCR, after which size selection and purification were performed. Sequencing of the libraries was done on an Illumina HiSeq2000 using paired-end 100 bp reads. SOAPnuke was used to process the raw data, with reads discarded if the reads contained adapters or uncalled bases, had a mean Phred below 15, or lacked an exact constant-primer or identifier match. High-quality paired reads were merged using COPE v1.2.5, and each unique nucleotide sequence was defined as a clonotype. MiTCR v1.1 was used to align the clonotypes against IMGT TRBV, TRBD and TRBJ reference segments. Only V-J combinations with frequency above 0.0001, covering roughly 99% of repertoires, were analysed. The TCS score was defined as the ratio of F50 (clonal expansion) to E x V (chaos), calculated using BLOSUM62-based TCRdist between CDR3 peptides within each V-J. Welch's t-statistics and random forest reduced roughly 540 V-J features to 13, which were used in a naive Bayes classifier (R e1071). Sample size was not statistically predetermined, and investigators were not blinded to group allocation. According to the paper, TCR Vbeta CDR3 sequencing was carried out on 135 peripheral blood samples, which came from 40 to 45 ophthalmopathy, 75 to 80 hyperthyroidism and approximately 17 progressor patients.

Recombination connected TRBV11-2 to TRBJ2-7, and 10 junction bases match TRBD2. The clonotype was recovered from a woman under 30 with Graves disease. Donor details come from another sample of the same person, matched by shared clones. Here the sequenced sample was peripheral blood mononuclear cells (PBMCs), taken at new diagnosis, from a patient treated with antithyroid drugs. The CDR3 loop reads CASSVTSGTYNEQYF. Here is the DNA: TGTGCCAGCAGCGTCACTAGCGGGACATACAATGAGCAGTACTTC. The entire variable domain, with the stretches around the CDR3 drawn from the reference TRBV11-2 and TRBJ2-7 proteins, is EAGVAQSPRYKIIEKRQSVAFWCNPISGHATLYWYQQILGQGPKLLIQFQNNGVVDDSQLPKDRFSAERLKGVDSTLKIQPAKLEDSAVYLCASSVTSGTYNEQYFGPGTRLTVT.